This T cell receptor beta chain appears in the sequencing data of a study of T cell responses to AZD1222 COVID-19 vaccine. On this clone itself: Its specificity is unknown.

The CDR3 covers 17 residues. Germline V lookup: CDR1 MGHRA, CDR2 YSYEKL. V lost 1 base and J 11 bases, leaving 24 bases between the germline ends. Findings and limits, study-wide: Clonal diversity was possibly underestimated, and white British individuals and females predominated among donors. The study sampled repertoires only after the peak T cell response. The study identified only six AZD1222 recipients as seropositive at baseline. Dominant at 160-218 and 743-854, vaccine-associated CD4 TCRs also spanned spike.

Assay: immunoSEQ multiplex PCR; the TCRdb copy retains only in-frame clones and omits some. Among some 140,000 clones listed, under 95% were seen once. The specimen comprised peripheral blood, sampled on day 0 of AZD1222 vaccination. V usage is TRBV4-1 and J usage is TRBJ2-1; maybe TRBD1 (5 bases). The clonotype comes from an adult in good health. CDR3 DNA sequence: TGCGCCAGCAGCCAAGTGAGCGCCGGCGAACTCTCAGGGAAGCAGTTCTTC. The encoded protein is CASSQVSAGELSGKQFF.